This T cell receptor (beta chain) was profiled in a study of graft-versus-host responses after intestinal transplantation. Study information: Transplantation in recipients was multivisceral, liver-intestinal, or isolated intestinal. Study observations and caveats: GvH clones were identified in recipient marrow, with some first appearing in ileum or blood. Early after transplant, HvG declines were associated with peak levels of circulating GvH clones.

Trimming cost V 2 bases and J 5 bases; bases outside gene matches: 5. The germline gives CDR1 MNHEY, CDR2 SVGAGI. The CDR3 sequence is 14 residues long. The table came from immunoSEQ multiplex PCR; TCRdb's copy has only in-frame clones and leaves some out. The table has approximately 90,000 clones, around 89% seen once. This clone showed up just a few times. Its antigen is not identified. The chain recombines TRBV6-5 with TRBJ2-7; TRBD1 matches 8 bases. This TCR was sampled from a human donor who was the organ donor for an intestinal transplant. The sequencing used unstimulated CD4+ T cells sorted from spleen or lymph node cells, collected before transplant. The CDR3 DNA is TGTGCCAGCAGTTACAGACAGGGGCAACACGAGCAGTACTTC. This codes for CASSYRQGQHEQYF.